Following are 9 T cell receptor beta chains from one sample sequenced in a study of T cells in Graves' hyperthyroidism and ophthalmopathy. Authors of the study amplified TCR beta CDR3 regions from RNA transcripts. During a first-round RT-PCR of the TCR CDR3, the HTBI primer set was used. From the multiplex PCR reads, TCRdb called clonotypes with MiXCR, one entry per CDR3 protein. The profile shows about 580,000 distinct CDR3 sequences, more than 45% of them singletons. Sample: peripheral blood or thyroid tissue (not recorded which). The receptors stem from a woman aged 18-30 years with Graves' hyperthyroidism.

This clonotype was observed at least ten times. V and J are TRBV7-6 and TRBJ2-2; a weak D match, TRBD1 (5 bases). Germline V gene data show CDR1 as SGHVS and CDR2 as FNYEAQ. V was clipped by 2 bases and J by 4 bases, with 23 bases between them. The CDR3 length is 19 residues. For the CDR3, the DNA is TGTGCCAGCAGCTTAATAGTCCCCCCAGGGTTTTTCGGCACCGGGGAGCTGTTTTTT. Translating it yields CASSLIVPPGFFGTGELFF. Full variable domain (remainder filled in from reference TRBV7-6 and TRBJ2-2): GAGVSQSPRYKVTKRGQDVALRCDPISGHVSLYWYRQALGQGPEFLTYFNYEAQQDKSGLPNDRFSAERPEGSISTLTIQRTEQRDSAMYRCASSLIVPPGFFGTGELFFGEGSRLTVL.

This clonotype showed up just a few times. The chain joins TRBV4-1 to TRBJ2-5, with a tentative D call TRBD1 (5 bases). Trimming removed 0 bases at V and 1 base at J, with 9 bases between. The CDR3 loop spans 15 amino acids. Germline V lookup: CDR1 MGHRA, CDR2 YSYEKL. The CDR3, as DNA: TGCGCCAGCAGCCAAGAAGGGGTCTTCCAAGAGACCCAGTACTTC. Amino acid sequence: CASSQEGVFQETQYF.

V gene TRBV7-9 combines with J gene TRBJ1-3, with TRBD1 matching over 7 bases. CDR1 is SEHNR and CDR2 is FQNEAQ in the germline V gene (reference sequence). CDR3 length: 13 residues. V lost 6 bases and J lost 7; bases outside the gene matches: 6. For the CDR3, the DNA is TGTGCCAGCAGTTGGGACAGCATGAACACCATATATTTT. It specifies CASSWDSMNTIYF.

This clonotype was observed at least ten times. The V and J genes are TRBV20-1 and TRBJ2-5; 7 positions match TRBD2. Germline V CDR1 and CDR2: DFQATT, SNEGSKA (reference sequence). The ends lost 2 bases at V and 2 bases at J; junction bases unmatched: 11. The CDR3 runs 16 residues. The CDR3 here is CSARNSGSGVQETQYF. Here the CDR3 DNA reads TGCAGTGCTAGAAATTCCGGGAGCGGGGTTCAAGAGACCCAGTACTTC.

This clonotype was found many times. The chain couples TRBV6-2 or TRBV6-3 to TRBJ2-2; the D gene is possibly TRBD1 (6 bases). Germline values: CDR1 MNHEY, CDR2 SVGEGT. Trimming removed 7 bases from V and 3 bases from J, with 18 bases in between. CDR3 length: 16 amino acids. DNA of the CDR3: TGTGCCAGCACCTATGCAGGGGACGGCTACACCGGGGAGCTGTTTTTT. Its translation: CASTYAGDGYTGELFF.

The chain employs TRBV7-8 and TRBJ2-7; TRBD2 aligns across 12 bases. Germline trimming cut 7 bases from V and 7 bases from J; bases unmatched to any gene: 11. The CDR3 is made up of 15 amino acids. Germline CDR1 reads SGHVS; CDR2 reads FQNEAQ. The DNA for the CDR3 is TGTGCCAGCACCCTCTTGGGACTAGCGGGTGATGAGCAGTACTTC. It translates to CASTLLGLAGDEQYF.

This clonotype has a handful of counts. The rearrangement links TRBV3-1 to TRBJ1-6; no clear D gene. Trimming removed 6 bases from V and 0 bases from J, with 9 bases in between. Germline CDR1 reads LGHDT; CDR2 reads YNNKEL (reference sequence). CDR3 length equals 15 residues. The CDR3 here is CASSHGSSYNSPLHF. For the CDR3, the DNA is TGTGCCAGCAGTCACGGGAGCTCCTATAATTCACCCCTCCACTTT.

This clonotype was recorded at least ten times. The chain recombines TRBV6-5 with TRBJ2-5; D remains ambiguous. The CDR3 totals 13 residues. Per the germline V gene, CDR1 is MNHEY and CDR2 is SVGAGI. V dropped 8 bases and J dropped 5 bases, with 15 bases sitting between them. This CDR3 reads CASWKKGLETQYF. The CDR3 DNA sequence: TGTGCCAGCTGGAAGAAAGGCCTGGAGACCCAGTACTTC.

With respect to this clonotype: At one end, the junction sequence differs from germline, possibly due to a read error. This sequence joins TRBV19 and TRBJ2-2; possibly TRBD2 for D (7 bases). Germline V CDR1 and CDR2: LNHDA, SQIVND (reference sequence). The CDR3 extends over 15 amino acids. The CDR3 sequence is CASSGPTGFGGGLFF. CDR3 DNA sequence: TGTGCCAGTAGTGGGCCTACAGGGTTCGGCGGGGGGCTGTTTTTT.